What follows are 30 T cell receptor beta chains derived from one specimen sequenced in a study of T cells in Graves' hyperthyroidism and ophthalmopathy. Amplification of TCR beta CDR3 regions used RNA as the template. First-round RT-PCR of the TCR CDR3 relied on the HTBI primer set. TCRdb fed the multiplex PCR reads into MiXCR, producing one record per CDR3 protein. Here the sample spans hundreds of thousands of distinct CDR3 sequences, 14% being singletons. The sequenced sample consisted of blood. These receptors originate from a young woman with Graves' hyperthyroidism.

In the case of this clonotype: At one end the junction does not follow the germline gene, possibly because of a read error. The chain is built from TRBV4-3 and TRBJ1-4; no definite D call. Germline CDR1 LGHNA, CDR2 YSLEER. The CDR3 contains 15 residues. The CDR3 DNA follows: TGCGCCAGCAGCCAAGATACCGGGTGGGCTGAAAAACCGTTTTTT. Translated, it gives CASSQDTGWAEKPFF.

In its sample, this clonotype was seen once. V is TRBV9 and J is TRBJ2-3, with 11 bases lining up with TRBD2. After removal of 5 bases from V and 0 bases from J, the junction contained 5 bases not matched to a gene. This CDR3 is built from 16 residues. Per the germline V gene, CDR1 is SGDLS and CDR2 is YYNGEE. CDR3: CASSATSGTSTDTQYF. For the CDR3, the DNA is TGTGCCAGCAGTGCGACTAGCGGGACTAGCACAGATACGCAGTATTTT.

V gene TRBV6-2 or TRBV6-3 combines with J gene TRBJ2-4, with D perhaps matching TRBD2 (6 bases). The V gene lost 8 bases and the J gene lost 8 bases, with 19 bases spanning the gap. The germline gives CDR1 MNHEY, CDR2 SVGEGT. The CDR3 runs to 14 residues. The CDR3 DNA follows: TGTGCCAGCTCCGCGGAGGGCCTTGGAGACATTCAGTACTTC. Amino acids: CASSAEGLGDIQYF.

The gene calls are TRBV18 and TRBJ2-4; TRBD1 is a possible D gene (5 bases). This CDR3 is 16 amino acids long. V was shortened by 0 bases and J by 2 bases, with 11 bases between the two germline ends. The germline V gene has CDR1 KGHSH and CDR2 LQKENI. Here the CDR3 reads CASSPPQGKTKNIQYF. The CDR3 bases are TGTGCCAGCTCACCACCCCAGGGAAAGACCAAAAACATTCAGTACTTC. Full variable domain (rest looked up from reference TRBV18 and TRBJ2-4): NAGVMQNPRHLVRRRGQEARLRCSPMKGHSHVYWYRQLPEEGLKFMVYLQKENIIDESGMPKERFSAEFPKEGPSILRIQQVVRGDSAAYFCASSPPQGKTKNIQYFGAGTRLSVL.

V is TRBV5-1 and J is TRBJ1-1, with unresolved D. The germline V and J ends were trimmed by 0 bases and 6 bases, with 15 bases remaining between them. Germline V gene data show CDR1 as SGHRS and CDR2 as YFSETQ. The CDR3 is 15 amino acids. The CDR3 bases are TGCGCCAGCAGCTTGGCCGGTACGCGGGTCGCTGAAGCTTTCTTT. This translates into CASSLAGTRVAEAFF. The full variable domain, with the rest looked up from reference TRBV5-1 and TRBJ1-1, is KAGVTQTPRYLIKTRGQQVTLSCSPISGHRSVSWYQQTPGQGLQFLFEYFSETQRNKGNFPGRFSGRQFSNSRSEMNVSTLELGDSALYLCASSLAGTRVAEAFFGQGTRLTVV.

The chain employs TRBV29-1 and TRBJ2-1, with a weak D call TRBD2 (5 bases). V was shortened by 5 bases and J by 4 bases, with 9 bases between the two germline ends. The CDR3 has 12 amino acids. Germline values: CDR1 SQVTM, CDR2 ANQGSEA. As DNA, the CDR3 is TGCAGCGTTCGGACTGGATACAATGAGCAGTTCTTC. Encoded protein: CSVRTGYNEQFF.

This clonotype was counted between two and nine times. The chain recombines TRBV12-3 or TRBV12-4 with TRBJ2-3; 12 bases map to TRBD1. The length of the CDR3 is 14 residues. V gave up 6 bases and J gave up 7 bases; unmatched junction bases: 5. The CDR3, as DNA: TGTGCCAGCAGGCGGGACAGGGGGCACCATACGCAGTATTTT. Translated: CASRRDRGHHTQYF.

CDR3 coding DNA: TGCAGTGCTAGCCTACCTGGGGCCAACGTCCTGACTTTC. Protein: CSASLPGANVLTF. The V gene is TRBV20-1, the J gene TRBJ2-6; D ambiguous. The germline gives CDR1 DFQATT, CDR2 SNEGSKA (reference sequence). There are 13 residues in the CDR3. Trimming took 3 bases from V and 2 from J, leaving 5 bases between them.

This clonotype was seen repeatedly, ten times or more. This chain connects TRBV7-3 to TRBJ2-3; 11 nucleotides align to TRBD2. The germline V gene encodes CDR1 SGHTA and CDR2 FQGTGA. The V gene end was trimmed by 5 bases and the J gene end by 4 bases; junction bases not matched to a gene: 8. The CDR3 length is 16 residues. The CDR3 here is CASSLLTSGSADTQYF. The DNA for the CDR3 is TGTGCCAGCAGCCTTTTAACTAGCGGGAGCGCAGATACGCAGTATTTT.

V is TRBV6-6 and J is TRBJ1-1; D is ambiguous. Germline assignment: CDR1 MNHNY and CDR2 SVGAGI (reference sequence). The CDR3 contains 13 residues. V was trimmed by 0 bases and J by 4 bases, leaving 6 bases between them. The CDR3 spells CASSYSTPTEAFF. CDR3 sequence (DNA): TGTGCCAGCAGTTACTCCACACCCACTGAAGCTTTCTTT.

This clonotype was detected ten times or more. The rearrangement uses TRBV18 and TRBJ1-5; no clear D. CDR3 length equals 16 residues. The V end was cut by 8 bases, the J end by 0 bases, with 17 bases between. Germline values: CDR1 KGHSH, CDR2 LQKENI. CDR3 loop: CASPRPTRHSNQPQHF. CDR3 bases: TGTGCCAGCCCCCGCCCGACAAGGCATAGCAATCAGCCCCAGCATTTT.

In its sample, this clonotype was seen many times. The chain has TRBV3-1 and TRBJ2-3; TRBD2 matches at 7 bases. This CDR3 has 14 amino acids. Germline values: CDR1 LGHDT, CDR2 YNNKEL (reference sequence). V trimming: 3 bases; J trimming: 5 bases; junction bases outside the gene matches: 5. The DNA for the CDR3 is TGTGCCAGCAGCCAGACGGGAGGCGGAGATACGCAGTATTTT. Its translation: CASSQTGGGDTQYF.

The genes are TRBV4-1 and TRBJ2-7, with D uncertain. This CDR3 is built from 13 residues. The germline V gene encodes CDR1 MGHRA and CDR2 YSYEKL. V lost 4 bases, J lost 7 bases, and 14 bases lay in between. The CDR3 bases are TGCGCCAGCAGCCGAGAGGTCCCGTGGGAGCAGTACTTC. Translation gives CASSREVPWEQYF.

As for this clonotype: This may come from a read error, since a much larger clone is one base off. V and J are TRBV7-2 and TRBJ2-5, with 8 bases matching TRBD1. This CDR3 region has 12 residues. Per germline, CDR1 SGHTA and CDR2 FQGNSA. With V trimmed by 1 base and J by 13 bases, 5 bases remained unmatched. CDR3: CASSLVTGVRYF. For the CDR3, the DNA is TGTGCCAGCAGCTTAGTGACAGGGGTCCGGTACTTC.

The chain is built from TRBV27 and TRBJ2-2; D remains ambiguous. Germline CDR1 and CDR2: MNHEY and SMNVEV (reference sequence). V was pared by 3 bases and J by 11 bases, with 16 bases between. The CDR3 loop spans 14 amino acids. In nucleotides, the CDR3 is TGTGCCAGCAGTTTGGATGTGTCCCCGCGAGAGCTGTTTTTT. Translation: CASSLDVSPRELFF.

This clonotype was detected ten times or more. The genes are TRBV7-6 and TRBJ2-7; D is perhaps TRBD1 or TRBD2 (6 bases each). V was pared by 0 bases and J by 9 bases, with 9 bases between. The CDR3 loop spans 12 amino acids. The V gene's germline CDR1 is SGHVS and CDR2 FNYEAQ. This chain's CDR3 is CASSLAQGGQYF. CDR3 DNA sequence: TGTGCCAGCAGCTTAGCACAGGGAGGGCAGTACTTC.

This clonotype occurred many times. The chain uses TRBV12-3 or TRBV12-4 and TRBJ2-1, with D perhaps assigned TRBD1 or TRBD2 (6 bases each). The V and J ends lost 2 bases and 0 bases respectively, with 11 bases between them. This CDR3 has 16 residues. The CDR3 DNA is TGTGCCAGCAGTTTATGGGGGGCCAGCTCCTACAATGAGCAGTTCTTC. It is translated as CASSLWGASSYNEQFF.

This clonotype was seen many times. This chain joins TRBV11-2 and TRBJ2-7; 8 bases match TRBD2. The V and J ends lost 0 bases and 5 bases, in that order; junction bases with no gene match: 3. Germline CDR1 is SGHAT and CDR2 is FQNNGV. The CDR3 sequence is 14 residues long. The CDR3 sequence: CASSLEGTRNEQYF. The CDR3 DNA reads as TGTGCCAGCAGCTTAGAAGGGACTAGGAACGAGCAGTACTTC.

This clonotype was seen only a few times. CDR3 sequence: CASSSLAGGLGGAKNIQYF. In DNA, the CDR3 is TGTGCCAGCTCGTCGCTAGCGGGAGGCCTTGGGGGGGCCAAAAACATTCAGTACTTC. The V gene is TRBV18, the J gene TRBJ2-4, with 11 bases that match TRBD2. This CDR3 is built from 19 residues. Germline V lookup: CDR1 KGHSH, CDR2 LQKENI. The V segment lost 6 bases and the J segment 1 base; nucleotides outside the gene matches: 14.

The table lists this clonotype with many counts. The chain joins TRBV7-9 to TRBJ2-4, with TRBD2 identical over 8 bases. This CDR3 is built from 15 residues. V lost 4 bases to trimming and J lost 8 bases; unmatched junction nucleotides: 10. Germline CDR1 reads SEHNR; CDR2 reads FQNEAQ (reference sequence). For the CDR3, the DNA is TGTGCCAGCAGCTCGCACCGGGGGGGGAAGGACATTCAGTACTTC. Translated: CASSSHRGGKDIQYF.

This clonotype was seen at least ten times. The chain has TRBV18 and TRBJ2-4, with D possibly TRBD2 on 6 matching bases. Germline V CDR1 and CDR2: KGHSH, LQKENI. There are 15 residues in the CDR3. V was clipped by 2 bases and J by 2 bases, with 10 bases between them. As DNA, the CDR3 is TGTGCCAGCTCACCATTGGAGGGGACCAAAAACATTCAGTACTTC. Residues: CASSPLEGTKNIQYF. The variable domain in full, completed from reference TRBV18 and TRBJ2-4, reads NAGVMQNPRHLVRRRGQEARLRCSPMKGHSHVYWYRQLPEEGLKFMVYLQKENIIDESGMPKERFSAEFPKEGPSILRIQQVVRGDSAAYFCASSPLEGTKNIQYFGAGTRLSVL.

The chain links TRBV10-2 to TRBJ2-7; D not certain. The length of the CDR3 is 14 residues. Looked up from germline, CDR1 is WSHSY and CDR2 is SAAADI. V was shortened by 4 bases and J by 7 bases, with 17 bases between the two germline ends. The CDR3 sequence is CASSGSGGGDEQYF. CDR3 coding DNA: TGCGCCAGCAGTGGGTCAGGTGGTGGCGATGAGCAGTACTTC.

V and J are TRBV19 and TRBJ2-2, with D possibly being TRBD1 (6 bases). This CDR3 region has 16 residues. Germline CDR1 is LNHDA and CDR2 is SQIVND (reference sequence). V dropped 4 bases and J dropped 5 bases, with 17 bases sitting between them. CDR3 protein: CASSTPRTGRTGELFF. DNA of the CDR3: TGTGCCAGTAGTACCCCTCGTACAGGGCGGACCGGGGAGCTGTTTTTT. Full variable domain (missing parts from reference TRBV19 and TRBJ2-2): DGGITQSPKYLFRKEGQNVTLSCEQNLNHDAMYWYRQDPGQGLRLIYYSQIVNDFQKGDIAEGYSVSREKKESFPLTVTSAQKNPTAFYLCASSTPRTGRTGELFFGEGSRLTVL.

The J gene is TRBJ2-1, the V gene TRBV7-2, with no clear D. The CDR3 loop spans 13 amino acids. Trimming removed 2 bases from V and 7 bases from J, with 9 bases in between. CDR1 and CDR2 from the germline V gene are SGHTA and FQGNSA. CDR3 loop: CASSLRIRNEQFF. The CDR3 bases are TGTGCCAGCAGCTTAAGGATCCGGAATGAGCAGTTCTTC.

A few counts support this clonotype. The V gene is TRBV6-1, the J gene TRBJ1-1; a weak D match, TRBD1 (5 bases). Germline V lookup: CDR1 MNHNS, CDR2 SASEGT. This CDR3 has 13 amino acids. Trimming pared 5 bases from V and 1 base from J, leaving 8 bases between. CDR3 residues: CASSWDANTEAFF. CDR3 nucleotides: TGTGCCAGCAGTTGGGACGCGAACACTGAAGCTTTCTTT.

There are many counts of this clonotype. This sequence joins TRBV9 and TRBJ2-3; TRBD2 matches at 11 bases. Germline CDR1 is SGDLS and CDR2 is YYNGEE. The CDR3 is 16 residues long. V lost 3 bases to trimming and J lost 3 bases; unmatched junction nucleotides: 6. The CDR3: CASSERLAGMTDTQYF. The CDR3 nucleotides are TGTGCCAGCAGCGAAAGACTAGCGGGAATGACAGATACGCAGTATTTT.

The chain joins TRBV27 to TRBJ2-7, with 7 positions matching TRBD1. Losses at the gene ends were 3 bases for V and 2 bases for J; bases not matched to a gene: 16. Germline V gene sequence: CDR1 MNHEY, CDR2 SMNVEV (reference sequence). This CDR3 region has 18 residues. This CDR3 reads CASSFTAAALGGTYEQYF. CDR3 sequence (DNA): TGTGCCAGCAGTTTTACCGCTGCCGCCTTAGGGGGCACCTACGAGCAGTACTTC.

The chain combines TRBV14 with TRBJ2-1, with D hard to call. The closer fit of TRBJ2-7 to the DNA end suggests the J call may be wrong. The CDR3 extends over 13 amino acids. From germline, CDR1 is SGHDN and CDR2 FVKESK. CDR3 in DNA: TGTGCCAGCAGCCAAGGGCGCTACAATGAGCAGTACTTC. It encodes CASSQGRYNEQYF.

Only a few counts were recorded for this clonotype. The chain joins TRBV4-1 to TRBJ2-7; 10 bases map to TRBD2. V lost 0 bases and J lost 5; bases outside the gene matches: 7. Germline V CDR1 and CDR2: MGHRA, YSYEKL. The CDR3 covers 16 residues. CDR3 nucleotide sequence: TGCGCCAGCAGCCAAGAAATCCGGACTAGCGGCGACGAGCAGTACTTC. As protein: CASSQEIRTSGDEQYF.

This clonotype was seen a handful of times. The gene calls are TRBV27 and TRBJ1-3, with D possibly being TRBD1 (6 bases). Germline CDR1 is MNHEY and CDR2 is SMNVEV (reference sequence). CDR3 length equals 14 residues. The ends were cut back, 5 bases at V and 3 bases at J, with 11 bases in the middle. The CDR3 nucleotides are TGTGCCAGCAGTCTCCAGGGGATTGGAAACACCATATATTTT. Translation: CASSLQGIGNTIYF.